This T cell receptor beta chain was sequenced during a study of Ad26.COV2.S vaccination and SARS-CoV-2 variants. The wider study: Once, or twice with 56 days between doses, Ad26.COV2.S was given intramuscularly.

The CDR3 is 16 amino acids. The germline V gene has CDR1 SSHAT and CDR2 FNYEAQ (reference sequence). Sample treatment: 15 to 20 received Ad26.COV2.S at low or high dose, single or two shots; about 5 received placebo; per-sample allocation not given. Following the first vaccine or placebo injection, samples were taken on day 63. Immunization relied on an Ad26 vector, which expressed Wuhan-strain SARS-CoV-2 spike. This clone was seen a handful of times. What it binds is unknown. One junction end disagrees with the germline gene, perhaps due to a read error. The data were produced by immunoSEQ multiplex PCR, yet TCRdb's version contains in-frame clones alone and is incomplete. The repertoire holds roughly 420,000 clones, with 88% as singletons. Findings of the study overall: Breadth of non-spike TCRs did not differ between vaccinees and placebo recipients.

The receptor's source is a person aged 18-65 years who received the Ad26.COV2.S COVID-19 vaccine or a placebo. The genes are TRBV7-7 and TRBJ2-2; a weak D match, TRBD1 (6 bases). The material was peripheral blood, obtained in a trial of Ad26.COV2.S vaccine versus placebo. This CDR3 is CASSLATGLNTGELFF. As DNA, the CDR3 is TGTGCTAGCAGCTTAGCTACAGGGTTGAACACCGGGGAGCTGTTTTTT.